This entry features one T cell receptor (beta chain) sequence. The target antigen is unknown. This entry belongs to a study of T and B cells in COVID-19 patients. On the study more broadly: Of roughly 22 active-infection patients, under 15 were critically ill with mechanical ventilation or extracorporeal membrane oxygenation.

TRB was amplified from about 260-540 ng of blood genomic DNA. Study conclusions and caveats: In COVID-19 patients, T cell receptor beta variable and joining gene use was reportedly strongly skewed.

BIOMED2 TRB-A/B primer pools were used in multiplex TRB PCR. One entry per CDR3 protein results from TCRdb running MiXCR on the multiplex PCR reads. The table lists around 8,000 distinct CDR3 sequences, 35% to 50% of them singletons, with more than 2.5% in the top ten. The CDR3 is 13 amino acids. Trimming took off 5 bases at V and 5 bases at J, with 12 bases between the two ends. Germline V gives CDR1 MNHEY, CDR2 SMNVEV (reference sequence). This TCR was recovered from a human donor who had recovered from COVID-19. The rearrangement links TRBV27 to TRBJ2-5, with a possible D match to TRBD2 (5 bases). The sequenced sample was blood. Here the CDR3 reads CASSTNWEETQYF. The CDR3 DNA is TGTGCCAGCAGTACCAATTGGGAGGAGACCCAGTACTTC.